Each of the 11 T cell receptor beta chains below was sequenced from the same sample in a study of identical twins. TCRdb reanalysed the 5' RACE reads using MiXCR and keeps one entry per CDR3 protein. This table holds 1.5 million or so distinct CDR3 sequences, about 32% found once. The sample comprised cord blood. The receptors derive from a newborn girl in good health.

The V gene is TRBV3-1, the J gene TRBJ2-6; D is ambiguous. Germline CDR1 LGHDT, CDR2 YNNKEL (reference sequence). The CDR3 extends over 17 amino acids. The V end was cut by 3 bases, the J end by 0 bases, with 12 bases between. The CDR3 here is CASSHEAGSSGANVLTF. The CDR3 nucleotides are TGTGCCAGCAGCCACGAAGCAGGCAGCTCTGGGGCCAACGTCCTGACTTTC. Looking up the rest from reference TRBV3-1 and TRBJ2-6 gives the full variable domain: DTAVSQTPKYLVTQMGNDKSIKCEQNLGHDTMYWYKQDSKKFLKIMFSYNNKELIINETVPNRFSPKSPDKAHLNLHINSLELGDSAVYFCASSHEAGSSGANVLTFGAGSRLTVL.

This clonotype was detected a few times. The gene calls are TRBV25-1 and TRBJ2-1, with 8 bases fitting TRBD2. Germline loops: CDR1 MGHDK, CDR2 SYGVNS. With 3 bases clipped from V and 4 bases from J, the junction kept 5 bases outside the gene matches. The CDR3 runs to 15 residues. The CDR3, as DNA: TGTGCCAGCAGTGAGCTGACTAGCGCATACAATGAGCAGTTCTTC. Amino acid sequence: CASSELTSAYNEQFF.

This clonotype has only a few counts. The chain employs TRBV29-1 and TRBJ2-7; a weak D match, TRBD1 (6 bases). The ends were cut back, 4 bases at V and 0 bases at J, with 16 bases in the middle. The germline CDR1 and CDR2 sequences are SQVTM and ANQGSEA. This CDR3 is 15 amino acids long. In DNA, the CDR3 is TGCAGCGTTGCTGGTAGCCGGGACAACTCCTACGAGCAGTACTTC. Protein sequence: CSVAGSRDNSYEQYF.

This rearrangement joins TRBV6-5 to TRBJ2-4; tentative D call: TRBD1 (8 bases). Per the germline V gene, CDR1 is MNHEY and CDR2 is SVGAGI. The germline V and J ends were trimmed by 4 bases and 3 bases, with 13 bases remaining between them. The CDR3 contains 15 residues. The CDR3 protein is CASSWTGRDKNIQYF. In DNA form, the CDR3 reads TGTGCCAGCAGTTGGACAGGGAGGGACAAAAACATTCAGTACTTC.

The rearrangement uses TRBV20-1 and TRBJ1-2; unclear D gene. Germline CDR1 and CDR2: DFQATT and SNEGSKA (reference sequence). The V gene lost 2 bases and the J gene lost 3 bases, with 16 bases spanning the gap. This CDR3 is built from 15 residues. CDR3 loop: CSARILSGRHYGYTF. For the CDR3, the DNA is TGCAGTGCTAGAATCCTGTCGGGCAGACACTATGGCTACACCTTC.

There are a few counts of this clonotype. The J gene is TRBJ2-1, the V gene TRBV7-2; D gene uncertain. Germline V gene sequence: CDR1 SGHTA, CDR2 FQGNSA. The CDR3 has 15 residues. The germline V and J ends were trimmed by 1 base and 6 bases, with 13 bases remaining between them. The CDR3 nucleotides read TGTGCCAGCAGCTTAGGGCCACCTGGGGTCAATGAGCAGTTCTTC. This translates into CASSLGPPGVNEQFF.

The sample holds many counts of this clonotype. CDR3 in amino acids: CASSKRHEQYF. The CDR3 nucleotides are TGTGCCAGCAGCAAAAGACACGAGCAGTACTTC. V gene TRBV21-1 combines with J gene TRBJ2-7. TRBV21-1 is annotated as a pseudogene. The CDR3 is made up of 11 amino acids.

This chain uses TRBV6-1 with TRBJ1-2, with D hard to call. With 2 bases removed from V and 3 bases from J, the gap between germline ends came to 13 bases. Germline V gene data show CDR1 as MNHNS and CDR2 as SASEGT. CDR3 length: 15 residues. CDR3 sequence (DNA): TGTGCCAGCAGTGAAATGGGGAGGGCTCACTATGGCTACACCTTC. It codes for CASSEMGRAHYGYTF.

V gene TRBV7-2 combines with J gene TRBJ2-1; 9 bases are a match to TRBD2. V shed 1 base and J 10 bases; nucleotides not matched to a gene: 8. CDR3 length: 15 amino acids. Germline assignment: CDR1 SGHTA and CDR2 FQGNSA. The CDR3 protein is CASSLVAGGPKEQFF. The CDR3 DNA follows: TGTGCCAGCAGCTTAGTCGCGGGAGGGCCAAAAGAGCAGTTCTTC.

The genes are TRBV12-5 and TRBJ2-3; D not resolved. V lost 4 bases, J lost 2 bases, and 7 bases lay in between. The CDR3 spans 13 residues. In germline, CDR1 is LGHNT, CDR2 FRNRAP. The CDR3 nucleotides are TGTGCTAGTGGTTCCCCGAACACAGATACGCAGTATTTT. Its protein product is CASGSPNTDTQYF.

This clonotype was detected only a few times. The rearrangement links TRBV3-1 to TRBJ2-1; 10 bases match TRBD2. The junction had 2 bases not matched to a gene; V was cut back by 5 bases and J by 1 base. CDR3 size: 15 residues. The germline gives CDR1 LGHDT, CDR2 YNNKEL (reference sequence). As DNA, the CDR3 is TGTGCCAGCAGCAAGCGGGGGGGGTCCTACAATGAGCAGTTCTTC. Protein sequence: CASSKRGGSYNEQFF.